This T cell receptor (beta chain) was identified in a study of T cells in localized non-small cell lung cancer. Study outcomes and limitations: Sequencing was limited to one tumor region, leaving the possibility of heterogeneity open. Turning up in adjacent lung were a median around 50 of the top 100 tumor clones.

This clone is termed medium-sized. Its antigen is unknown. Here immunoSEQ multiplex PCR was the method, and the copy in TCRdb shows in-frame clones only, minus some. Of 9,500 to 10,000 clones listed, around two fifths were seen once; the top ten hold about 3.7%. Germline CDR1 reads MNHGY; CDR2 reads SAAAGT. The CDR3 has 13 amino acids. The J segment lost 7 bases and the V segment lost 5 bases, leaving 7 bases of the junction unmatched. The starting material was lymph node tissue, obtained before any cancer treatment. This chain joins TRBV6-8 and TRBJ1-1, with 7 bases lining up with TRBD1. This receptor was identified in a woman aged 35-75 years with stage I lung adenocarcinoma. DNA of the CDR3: TGTGCCAGCAGTAGACAGGGTGGTAGTGAAGCTTTCTTT. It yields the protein CASSRQGGSEAFF.